This T cell receptor (beta chain) emerged from a study of naive and memory T cell subsets. Findings and limits, study-wide: In CD4 and CD8 cells, diversity dropped from naive through EMRA. Naive repertoires, especially CD8, held a few larger clonotypes, possibly memory cells re-expressing CD45RA. In naive cells, over 85% of TCR sequences were seen only once.

The sample holds a few counts of this clonotype. No antigen is known for it. Four subsets defined by CD45RA and CD27 were sorted after CD3, CD4, CD8 and live/dead staining. Two oligonucleotides, mixed equimolar, formed the beta constant-region primer covering TRBC1 and TRBC2. Nested alpha and beta constant-region primers with the SP2 primer drove four PCR rounds on ligated cDNA. The cDNA 3' end received a ligated single-stranded oligonucleotide carrying the SP2 primer and a 12-nucleotide UMI. TCRdb called the UMI-ligation and nested PCR reads again in MiXCR, with one record for every CDR3 protein. The sample holds approximately 150,000 distinct CDR3 sequences, approximately 21% seen once. This CDR3 is 12 amino acids long. From germline, CDR1 is LNHDA and CDR2 SQIVND (reference sequence). The germline V and J ends were trimmed by 8 bases and 9 bases, with 14 bases remaining between them.

The receptor comes from a human donor in good health. Sequences were obtained from naive CD8+ T cells from blood. V is TRBV19 and J is TRBJ2-1; TRBD2 is a possible D gene (6 bases). CDR3 amino acids: CASQSGGTEQFF. CDR3 nucleotides: TGTGCCAGTCAATCGGGCGGGACTGAGCAGTTCTTC.